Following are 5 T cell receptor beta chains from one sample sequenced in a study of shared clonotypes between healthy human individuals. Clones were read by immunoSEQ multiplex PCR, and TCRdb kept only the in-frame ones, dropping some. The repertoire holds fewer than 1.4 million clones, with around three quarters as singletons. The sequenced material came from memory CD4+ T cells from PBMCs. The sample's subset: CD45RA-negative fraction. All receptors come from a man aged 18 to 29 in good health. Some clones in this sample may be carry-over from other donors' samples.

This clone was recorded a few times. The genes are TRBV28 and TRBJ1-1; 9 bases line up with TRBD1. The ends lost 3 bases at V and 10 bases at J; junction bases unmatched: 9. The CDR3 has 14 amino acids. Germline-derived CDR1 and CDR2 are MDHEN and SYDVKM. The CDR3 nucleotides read TGTGCCAGCAGTTTGACAGGGGGTGGCCGTGGAGCTTTCTTT. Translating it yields CASSLTGGGRGAFF.

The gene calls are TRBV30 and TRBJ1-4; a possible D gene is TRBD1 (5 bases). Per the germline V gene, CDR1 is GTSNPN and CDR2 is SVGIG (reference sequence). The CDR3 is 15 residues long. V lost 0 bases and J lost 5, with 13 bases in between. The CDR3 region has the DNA TGTGCCTGGAGTGTACGGCACAGGCCGAATGAAAAACTGTTTTTT. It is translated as CAWSVRHRPNEKLFF.

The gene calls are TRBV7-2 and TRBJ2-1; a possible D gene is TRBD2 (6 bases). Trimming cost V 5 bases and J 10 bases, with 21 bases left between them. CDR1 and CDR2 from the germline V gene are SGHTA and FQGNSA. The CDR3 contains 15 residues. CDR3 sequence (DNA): TGTGCCAGCAGCCCGGACTCAGGTCGTCGGGGGGAGCAGTTCTTC. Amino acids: CASSPDSGRRGEQFF.

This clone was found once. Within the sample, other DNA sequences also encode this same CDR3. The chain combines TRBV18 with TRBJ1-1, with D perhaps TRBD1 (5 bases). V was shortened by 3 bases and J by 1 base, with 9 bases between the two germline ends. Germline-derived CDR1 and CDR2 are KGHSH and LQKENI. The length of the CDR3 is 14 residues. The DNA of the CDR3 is TGTGCCAGCTCACCCGGGGGAACGAACACTGAAGCTTTCTTT. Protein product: CASSPGGTNTEAFF.

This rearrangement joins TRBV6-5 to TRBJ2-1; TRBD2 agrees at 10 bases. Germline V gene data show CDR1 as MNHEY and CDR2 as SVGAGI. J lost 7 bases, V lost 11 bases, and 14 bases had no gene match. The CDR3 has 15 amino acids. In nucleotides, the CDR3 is TGTGCCTCCAAGCGGGCTAGCGGGAGATGGAATGAGCAGTTCTTC. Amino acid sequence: CASKRASGRWNEQFF.